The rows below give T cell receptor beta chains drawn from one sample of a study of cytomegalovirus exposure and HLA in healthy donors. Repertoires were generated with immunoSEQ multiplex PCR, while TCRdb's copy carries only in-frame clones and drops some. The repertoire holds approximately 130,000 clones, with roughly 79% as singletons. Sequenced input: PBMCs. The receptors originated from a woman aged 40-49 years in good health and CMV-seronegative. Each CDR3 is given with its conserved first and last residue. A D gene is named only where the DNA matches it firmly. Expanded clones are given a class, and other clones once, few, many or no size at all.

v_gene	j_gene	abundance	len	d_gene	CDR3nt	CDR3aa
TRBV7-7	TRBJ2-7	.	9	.	TGTGCCGTCCGGTACGAGCAGTACTTC	CAVRYEQYF
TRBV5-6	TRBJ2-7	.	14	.	TGTGCCAGCAGCGTGCAGGGCTTCTCCTACGAGCAGTACTTC	CASSVQGFSYEQYF
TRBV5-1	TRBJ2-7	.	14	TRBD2	TGCGCCAGCAGCTTCGGGGGGGCATCCTACGAGCAGTACTTC	CASSFGGASYEQYF
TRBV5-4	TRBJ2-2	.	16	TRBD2	TGTGCCAGCAGCTATAGCGGGAGGTACAGCACCGGGGAGCTGTTTTTT	CASSYSGRYSTGELFF
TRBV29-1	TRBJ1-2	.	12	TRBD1	TGCAGCGTGGGGACAGGGCTCGGAGTTCGCACCTTC	CSVGTGLGVRTF
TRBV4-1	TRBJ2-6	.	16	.	TGCGCCAGCAGCCAAGTCGAGGCCTCTGGGGCCAACGTCCTGACTTTC	CASSQVEASGANVLTF
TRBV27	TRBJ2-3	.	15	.	TGTGCCAGCACCCTTACTGGGGGGATTACAGATACGCAGTATTTT	CASTLTGGITDTQYF
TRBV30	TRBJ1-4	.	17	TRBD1	TGTGCCTGGAGTACTCGGACAGGGGGAATAACTAATGAAAAACTGTTTTTT	CAWSTRTGGITNEKLFF
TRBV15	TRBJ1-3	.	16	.	TGTGCCACCAGCAGAGGCGACAGGTTCTCTGGAAACACCATATATTTT	CATSRGDRFSGNTIYF
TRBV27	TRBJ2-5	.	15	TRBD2	TGTGCCAGCAGTTTCTCGATAGCGGGAAAAGAGACCCAGTACTTC	CASSFSIAGKETQYF
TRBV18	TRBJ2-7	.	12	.	TGTGCCAGCTCACTTGCAGGGGACGAGCAGTACTTC	CASSLAGDEQYF
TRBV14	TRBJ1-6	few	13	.	TGTGCCAGCAGCCTCTCGAGGGATTCACCCCTCCACTTT	CASSLSRDSPLHF
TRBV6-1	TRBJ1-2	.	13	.	TGTGCCAGCATGGTCCCCGGGTCCGGTGGCTACACCTTC	CASMVPGSGGYTF
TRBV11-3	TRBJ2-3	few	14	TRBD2	TGTGCCAGCAGCGGACTAGCGGGGGCAGATACGCAGTATTTT	CASSGLAGADTQYF
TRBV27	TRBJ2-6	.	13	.	TGTGCCAGCAGTTTCCCTGGGGCCAACGGCCTGACTTTC	CASSFPGANGLTF
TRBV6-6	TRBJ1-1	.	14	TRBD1	TGTGCCAGCAGTACCGGACAGGGTGCACGGGGAGCTTTCTTT	CASSTGQGARGAFF
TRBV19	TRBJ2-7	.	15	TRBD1	TGTGCCAGTAGTATAGGGGGACAGGGCTCATCCGAGCAGTACTTC	CASSIGGQGSSEQYF
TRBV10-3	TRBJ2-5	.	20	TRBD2	TGTGCCATCAGTGACCAAACCTCGGGACTAGCGGGGGGTACTTCAGGAGCCCAGTACTTC	CAISDQTSGLAGGTSGAQYF
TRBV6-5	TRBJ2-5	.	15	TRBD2	TGTGCCAGCAGCCGACTAGCGGGGGGACAAGAGACCCAGTACTTC	CASSRLAGGQETQYF
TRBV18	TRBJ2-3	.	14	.	TGTGCCAGCTCACCACCGGCAGGCACAGATACGCAGTATTTT	CASSPPAGTDTQYF
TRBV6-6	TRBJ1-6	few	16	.	TGTGCCAGCAGTCTCGGTGTTGGGGACACCGTCTCACCCCTCCACTTT	CASSLGVGDTVSPLHF
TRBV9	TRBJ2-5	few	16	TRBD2	TGTGCCAGCAGCGCCCTCGGGACTAGCGGGGGAGAGACCCAGTACTTC	CASSALGTSGGETQYF
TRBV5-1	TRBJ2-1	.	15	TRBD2	TGCGCCAGCAGCGTGGGGGGGGAATCGGCCAATGAGCAGTTCTTC	CASSVGGESANEQFF
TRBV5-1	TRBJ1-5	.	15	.	TGCGCCAGCAGCACCGGTGGAGGGTGGGGTCAGCCCCAGCATTTT	CASSTGGGWGQPQHF
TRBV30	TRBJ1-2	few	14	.	TGTGCCTGGAGTCTAAACCCTACAGGTTCGGGCTACACCTTC	CAWSLNPTGSGYTF
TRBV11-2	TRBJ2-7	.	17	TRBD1	TGTGCCAGCAGCACCTACCCTAAAGGGACAGCATCCTACGAGCAGTACTTC	CASSTYPKGTASYEQYF
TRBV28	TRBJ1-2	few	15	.	TGTGCCAGCAGTTTATGGGATAATCAACAGCATGGCTACACCTTC	CASSLWDNQQHGYTF
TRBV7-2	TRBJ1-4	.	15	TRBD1	TGTGCCAGCAGCTTTACAGGGGAGACTAATGAAAAACTGTTTTTT	CASSFTGETNEKLFF
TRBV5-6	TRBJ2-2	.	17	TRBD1	TGTGCCAGCAGCTTCGGACAGGGGATAAGAAACACCGGGGAGCTGTTTTTT	CASSFGQGIRNTGELFF
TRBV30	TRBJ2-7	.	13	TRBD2	TGTGCCTGGACCCGGGGGGAATCCTACGAGCAGTACTTC	CAWTRGESYEQYF
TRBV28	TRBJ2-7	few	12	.	TGTGCCAGCGAGGACTCAGTCTACGAGCAGTACTTC	CASEDSVYEQYF
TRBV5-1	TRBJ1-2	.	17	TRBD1	TGCGCCAGCAGCTCGGATGGGACAGGGGAATTTTTGGGAGGCTACACCTTC	CASSSDGTGEFLGGYTF
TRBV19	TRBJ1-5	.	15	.	TGTGCCAGTAGTATTGAGACAGCCTTTAATCAGCCCCAGCATTTT	CASSIETAFNQPQHF
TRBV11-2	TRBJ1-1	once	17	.	TGTGCCAGCAGCGCGGGACTTCGAGGGCGTTTGAACACTGAAGCTTTCTTT	CASSAGLRGRLNTEAFF
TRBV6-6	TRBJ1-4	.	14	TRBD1	TGTGCCAGCAGCCCCGGGACAGGAGGCGAAAAACTGTTTTTT	CASSPGTGGEKLFF
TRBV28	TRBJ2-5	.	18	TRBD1	TGTGCCAGCAGTTTCCCCCCGACAGGGGGCCCGGGCCAAGAGACCCAGTACTTC	CASSFPPTGGPGQETQYF
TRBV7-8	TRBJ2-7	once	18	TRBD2	TGTGCCAGCAGCTTAGGGGTCGGTCGGGCGGGAGCCCGGGACGAGCAGTACTTC	CASSLGVGRAGARDEQYF
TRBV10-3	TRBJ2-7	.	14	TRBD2	TGTGCCATCAGCGGGTTTCGGGAGGCGGACGAGCAGTACTTC	CAISGFREADEQYF
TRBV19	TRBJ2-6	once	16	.	TGTGCCAGTAGTATGGGGCAGGCCTCTGGGGCCAACGTCCTGACTTTC	CASSMGQASGANVLTF
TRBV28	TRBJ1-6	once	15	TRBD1	TGTGCCAGCAAGAAGGGGGCCCTAACTTACTCACCCCTCCACTTT	CASKKGALTYSPLHF
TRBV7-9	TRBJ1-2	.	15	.	TGTGCCAGCACCTCGGACACGAGGCAGAACTATGGCTACACCTTC	CASTSDTRQNYGYTF
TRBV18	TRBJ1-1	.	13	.	TGTGCCAGCTCGATCCGGGAGAACACTGAAGCTTTCTTT	CASSIRENTEAFF
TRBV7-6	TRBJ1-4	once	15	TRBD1	TGTGCCAGCAGCTTAGAGACAGGGGGTCTCGAAAAACTGTTTTTT	CASSLETGGLEKLFF
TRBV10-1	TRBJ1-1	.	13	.	TGCGCCAGCAGTGAGTCCAGGGCCACTGAAGCTTTCTTT	CASSESRATEAFF
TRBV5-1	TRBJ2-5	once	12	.	TGCGCCAGCAGCTCTCCCCGGGAGACCCAGTACTTC	CASSSPRETQYF
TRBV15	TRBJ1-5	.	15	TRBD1	TGTGCCACCAGCAGGGGGGGACAGAGCAATCAGCCCCAGCATTTT	CATSRGGQSNQPQHF
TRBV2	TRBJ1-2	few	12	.	TGTGCCAGCAGCCCCGGGACTCATGGCTACACCTTC	CASSPGTHGYTF
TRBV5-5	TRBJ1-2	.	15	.	TGTGCCAGCAGCTTGGACAGGCCCGGGAACTATGGCTACACCTTC	CASSLDRPGNYGYTF
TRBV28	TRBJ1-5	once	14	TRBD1	TGTGCCAGTGGGACAGCCAGGGGCAATCAGCCCCAGCATTTT	CASGTARGNQPQHF
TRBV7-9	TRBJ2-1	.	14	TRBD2	TGTGCCAGCAGGTCCGGGACTAGCGGGATTTTTCCGTTCTTC	CASRSGTSGIFPFF
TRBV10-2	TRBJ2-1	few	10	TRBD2	TGCGCCAGCGGAGCGGGAGTCGGGGTCTTC	CASGAGVGVF
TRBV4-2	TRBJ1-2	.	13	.	TGTGCCAGCAGCCAATCTGCGACAGGTGGCTACACCTTC	CASSQSATGGYTF
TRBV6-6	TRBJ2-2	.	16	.	TGTGCCAGCAGTTACAAGGCAGGGGCGAACACCGGGGAGCTGTTTTTT	CASSYKAGANTGELFF